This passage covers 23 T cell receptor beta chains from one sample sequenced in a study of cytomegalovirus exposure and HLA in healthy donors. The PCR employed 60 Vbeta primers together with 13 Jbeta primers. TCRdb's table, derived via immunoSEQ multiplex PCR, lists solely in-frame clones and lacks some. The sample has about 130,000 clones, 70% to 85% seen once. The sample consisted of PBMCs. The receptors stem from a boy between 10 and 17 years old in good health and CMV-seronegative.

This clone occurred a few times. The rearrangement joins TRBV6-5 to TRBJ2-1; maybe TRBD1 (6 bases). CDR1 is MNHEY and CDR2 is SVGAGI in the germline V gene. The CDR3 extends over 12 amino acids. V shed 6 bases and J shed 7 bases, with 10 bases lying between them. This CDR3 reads CASSKTGNEQFF. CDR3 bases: TGTGCCAGCAGCAAAACAGGGAATGAGCAGTTCTTC.

CDR3 coding DNA: TGTGCCAGCAAACTAGCGGGGAGCCTCACAGATACGCAGTATTTT. It yields the protein CASKLAGSLTDTQYF. The chain is built from TRBV5-4 and TRBJ2-3; 10 nucleotides agree with TRBD2. In germline, CDR1 is SGHNT, CDR2 YYREEE (reference sequence). V was clipped by 6 bases and J by 2 bases; unmatched bases: 6. This CDR3 contains 15 residues.

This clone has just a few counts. CDR3 protein: CASSRTGGNTEAFF. The CDR3 bases are TGTGCCAGCAGCCGCACCGGGGGGAACACTGAAGCTTTCTTT. The chain joins TRBV7-9 to TRBJ1-1; maybe TRBD1 (5 bases). V dropped 5 bases and J dropped 1 base, with 11 bases sitting between them. Germline CDR1 reads SEHNR; CDR2 reads FQNEAQ (reference sequence). This CDR3 is built from 14 residues.

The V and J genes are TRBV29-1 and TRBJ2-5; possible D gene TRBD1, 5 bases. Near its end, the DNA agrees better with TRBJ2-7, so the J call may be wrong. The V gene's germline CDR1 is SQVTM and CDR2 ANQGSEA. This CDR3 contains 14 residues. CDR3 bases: TGCAGCGTCCGGAAGAGCCAGGGATATAACGAGCAGTACTTC. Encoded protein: CSVRKSQGYNEQYF.

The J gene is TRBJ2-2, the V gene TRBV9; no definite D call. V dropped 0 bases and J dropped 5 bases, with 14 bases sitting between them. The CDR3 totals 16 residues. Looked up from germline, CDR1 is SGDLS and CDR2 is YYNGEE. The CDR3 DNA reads TGTGCCAGCAGCGTAGTTCTTTGGGCACAGACCGGGGAGCTGTTTTTT. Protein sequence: CASSVVLWAQTGELFF.

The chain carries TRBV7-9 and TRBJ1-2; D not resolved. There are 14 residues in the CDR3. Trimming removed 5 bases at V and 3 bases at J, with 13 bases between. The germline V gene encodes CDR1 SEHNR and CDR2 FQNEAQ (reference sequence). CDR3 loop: CASSQTTAYYGYTF. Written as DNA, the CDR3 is TGTGCCAGCAGCCAGACTACAGCCTACTATGGCTACACCTTC.

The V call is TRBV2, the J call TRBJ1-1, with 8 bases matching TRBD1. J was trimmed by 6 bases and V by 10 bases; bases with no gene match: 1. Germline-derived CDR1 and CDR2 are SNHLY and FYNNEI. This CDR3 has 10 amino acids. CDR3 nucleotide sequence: TGTGCCACCAGGGGGCCTGAAGCTTTCTTT. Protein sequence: CATRGPEAFF.

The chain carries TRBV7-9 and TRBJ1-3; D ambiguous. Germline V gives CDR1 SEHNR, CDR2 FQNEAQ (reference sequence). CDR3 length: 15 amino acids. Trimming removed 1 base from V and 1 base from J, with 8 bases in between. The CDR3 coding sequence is TGTGCCAGCAGCTTAGACAGACATTCTGGAAACACCATATATTTT. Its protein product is CASSLDRHSGNTIYF.

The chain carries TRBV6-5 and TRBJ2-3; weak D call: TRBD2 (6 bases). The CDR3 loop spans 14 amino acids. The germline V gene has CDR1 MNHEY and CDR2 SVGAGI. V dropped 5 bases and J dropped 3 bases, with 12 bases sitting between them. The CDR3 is CASSVGLRTDTQYF. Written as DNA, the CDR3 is TGTGCCAGCAGTGTGGGACTGAGGACAGATACGCAGTATTTT.

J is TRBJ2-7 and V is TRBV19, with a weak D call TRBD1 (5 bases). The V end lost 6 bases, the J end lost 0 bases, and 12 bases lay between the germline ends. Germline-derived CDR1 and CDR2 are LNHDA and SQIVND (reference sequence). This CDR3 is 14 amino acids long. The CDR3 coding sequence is TGTGCCAGTAGCCTGACAGAAACCTCCTACGAGCAGTACTTC. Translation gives CASSLTETSYEQYF. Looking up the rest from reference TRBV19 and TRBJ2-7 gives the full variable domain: DGGITQSPKYLFRKEGQNVTLSCEQNLNHDAMYWYRQDPGQGLRLIYYSQIVNDFQKGDIAEGYSVSREKKESFPLTVTSAQKNPTAFYLCASSLTETSYEQYFGPGTRLTVT.

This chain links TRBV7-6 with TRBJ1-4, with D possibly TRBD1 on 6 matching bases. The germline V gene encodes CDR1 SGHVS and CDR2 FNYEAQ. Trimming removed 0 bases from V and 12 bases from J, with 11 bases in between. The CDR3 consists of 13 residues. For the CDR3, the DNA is TGTGCCAGCAGCTTAGCGGTACAGGGAGAACTGTTTTTT. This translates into CASSLAVQGELFF.

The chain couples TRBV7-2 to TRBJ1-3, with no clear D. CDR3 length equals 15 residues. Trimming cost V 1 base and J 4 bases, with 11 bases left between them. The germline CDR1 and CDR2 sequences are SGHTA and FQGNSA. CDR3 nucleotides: TGTGCCAGCAGCTTAGAGGCGGTTAGGGGAAACACCATATATTTT. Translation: CASSLEAVRGNTIYF.

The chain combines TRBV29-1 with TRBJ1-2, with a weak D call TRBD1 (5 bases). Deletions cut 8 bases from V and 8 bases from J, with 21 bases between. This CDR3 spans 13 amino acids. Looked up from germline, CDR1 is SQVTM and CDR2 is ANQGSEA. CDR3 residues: CSHSPGDQWGYTF. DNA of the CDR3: TGCAGCCACAGCCCGGGGGACCAATGGGGCTACACCTTC.

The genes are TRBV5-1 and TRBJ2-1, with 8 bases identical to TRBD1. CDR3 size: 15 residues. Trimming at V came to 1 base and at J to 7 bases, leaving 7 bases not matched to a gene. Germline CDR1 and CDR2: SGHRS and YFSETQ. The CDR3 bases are TGCGCCAGCAGCTTGTCGGGACAGGCGGCAAATGAGCAGTTCTTC. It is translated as CASSLSGQAANEQFF.

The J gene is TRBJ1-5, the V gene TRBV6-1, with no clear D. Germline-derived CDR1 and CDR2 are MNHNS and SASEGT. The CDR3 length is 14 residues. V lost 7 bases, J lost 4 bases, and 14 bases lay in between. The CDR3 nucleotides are TGTGCCAGCATAAAAGGTGCGGTAAATCAGCCCCAGCATTTT. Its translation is CASIKGAVNQPQHF.

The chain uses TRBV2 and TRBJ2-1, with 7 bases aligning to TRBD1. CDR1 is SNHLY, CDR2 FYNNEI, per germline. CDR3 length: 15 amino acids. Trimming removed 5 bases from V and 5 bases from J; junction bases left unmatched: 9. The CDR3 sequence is CASSPQTGKDNEQFF. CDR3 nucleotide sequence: TGTGCCAGCAGTCCTCAGACAGGGAAGGACAATGAGCAGTTCTTC.

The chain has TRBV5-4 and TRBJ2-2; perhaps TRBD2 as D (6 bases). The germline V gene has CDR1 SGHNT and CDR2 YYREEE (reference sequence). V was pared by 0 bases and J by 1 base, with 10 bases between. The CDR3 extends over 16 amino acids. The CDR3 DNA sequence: TGTGCCAGCAGCTTGGTAGCGGAAAGGAACACCGGGGAGCTGTTTTTT. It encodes CASSLVAERNTGELFF.

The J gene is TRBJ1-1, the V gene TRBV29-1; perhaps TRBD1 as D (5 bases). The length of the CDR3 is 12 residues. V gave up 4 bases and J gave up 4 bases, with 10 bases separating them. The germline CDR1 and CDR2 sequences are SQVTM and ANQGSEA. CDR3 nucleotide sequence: TGCAGCGTTGCCCAGGGCGGCACTGAAGCTTTCTTT. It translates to CSVAQGGTEAFF.

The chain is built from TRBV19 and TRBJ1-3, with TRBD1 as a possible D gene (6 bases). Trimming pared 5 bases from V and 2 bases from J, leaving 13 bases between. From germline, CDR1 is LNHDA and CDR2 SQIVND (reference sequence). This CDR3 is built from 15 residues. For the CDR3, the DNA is TGTGCCAGTAGTCCCCCCGGGGGGCCTGGAAACACCATATATTTT. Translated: CASSPPGGPGNTIYF.

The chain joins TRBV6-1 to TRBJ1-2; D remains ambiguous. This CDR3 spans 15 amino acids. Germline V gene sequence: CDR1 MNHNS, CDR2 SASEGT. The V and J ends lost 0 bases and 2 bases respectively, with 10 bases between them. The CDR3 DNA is TGTGCCAGCAGTGAAGCGTTCTCGGAGAACTATGGCTACACCTTC. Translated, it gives CASSEAFSENYGYTF.

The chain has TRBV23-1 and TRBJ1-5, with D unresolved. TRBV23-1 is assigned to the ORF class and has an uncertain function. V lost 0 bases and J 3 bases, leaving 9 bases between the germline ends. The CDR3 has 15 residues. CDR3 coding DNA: TGCGCCAGCAGTCAATCCGTAGACAACAATCAGCCCCAGCATTTT. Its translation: CASSQSVDNNQPQHF.

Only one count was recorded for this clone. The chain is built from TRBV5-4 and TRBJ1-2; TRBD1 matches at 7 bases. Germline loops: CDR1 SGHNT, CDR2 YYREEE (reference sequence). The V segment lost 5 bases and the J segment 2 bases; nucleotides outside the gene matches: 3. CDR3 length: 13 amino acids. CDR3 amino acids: CASRSGQNYGYTF. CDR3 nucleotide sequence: TGTGCCAGCAGATCGGGACAGAACTATGGCTACACCTTC.

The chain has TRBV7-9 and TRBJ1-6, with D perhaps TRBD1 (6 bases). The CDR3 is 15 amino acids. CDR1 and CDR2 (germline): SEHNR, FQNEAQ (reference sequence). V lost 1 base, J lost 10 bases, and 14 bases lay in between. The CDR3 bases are TGTGCCAGCAGCTTAGGTGGGGGACAACTGTCACCCCTCCACTTT. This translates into CASSLGGGQLSPLHF.